This T cell receptor (beta chain) was observed in a study of blood T cell repertoires in COVID-19. Study at large: Collection of acute and convalescent COVID-19 samples took place in the United States, Italy and Spain. T cells, B-cell-depleted T cells, or PBMCs supplied cDNA or gDNA.

Original analysis: Amplified reference gene primers provided the basis for estimating nucleated cell counts. The repertoire was sequenced with immunoSEQ multiplex PCR; TCRdb's copy has only in-frame clones and lacks some. The V and J calls and clone size were taken over from that table, and D and trimming were inferred from the DNA. Of 95,000 to 150,000 clones listed, around 88% are singletons. The CDR3 spans 14 residues. CDR1 is MNHEY and CDR2 is SVGAGI in the germline V gene. Losses at the gene ends were 5 bases for V and 6 bases for J; bases not matched to a gene: 8. The sequenced sample consisted of peripheral blood. The receptor's source is a woman aged 45 to 65 with active or convalescent COVID-19. The rearrangement links TRBV6-5 to TRBJ2-7, with 9 bases matching TRBD1. This chain's CDR3 is CASSRGQGMSEQYF. DNA of the CDR3: TGTGCCAGCAGTAGGGGACAGGGTATGAGCGAGCAGTACTTC.